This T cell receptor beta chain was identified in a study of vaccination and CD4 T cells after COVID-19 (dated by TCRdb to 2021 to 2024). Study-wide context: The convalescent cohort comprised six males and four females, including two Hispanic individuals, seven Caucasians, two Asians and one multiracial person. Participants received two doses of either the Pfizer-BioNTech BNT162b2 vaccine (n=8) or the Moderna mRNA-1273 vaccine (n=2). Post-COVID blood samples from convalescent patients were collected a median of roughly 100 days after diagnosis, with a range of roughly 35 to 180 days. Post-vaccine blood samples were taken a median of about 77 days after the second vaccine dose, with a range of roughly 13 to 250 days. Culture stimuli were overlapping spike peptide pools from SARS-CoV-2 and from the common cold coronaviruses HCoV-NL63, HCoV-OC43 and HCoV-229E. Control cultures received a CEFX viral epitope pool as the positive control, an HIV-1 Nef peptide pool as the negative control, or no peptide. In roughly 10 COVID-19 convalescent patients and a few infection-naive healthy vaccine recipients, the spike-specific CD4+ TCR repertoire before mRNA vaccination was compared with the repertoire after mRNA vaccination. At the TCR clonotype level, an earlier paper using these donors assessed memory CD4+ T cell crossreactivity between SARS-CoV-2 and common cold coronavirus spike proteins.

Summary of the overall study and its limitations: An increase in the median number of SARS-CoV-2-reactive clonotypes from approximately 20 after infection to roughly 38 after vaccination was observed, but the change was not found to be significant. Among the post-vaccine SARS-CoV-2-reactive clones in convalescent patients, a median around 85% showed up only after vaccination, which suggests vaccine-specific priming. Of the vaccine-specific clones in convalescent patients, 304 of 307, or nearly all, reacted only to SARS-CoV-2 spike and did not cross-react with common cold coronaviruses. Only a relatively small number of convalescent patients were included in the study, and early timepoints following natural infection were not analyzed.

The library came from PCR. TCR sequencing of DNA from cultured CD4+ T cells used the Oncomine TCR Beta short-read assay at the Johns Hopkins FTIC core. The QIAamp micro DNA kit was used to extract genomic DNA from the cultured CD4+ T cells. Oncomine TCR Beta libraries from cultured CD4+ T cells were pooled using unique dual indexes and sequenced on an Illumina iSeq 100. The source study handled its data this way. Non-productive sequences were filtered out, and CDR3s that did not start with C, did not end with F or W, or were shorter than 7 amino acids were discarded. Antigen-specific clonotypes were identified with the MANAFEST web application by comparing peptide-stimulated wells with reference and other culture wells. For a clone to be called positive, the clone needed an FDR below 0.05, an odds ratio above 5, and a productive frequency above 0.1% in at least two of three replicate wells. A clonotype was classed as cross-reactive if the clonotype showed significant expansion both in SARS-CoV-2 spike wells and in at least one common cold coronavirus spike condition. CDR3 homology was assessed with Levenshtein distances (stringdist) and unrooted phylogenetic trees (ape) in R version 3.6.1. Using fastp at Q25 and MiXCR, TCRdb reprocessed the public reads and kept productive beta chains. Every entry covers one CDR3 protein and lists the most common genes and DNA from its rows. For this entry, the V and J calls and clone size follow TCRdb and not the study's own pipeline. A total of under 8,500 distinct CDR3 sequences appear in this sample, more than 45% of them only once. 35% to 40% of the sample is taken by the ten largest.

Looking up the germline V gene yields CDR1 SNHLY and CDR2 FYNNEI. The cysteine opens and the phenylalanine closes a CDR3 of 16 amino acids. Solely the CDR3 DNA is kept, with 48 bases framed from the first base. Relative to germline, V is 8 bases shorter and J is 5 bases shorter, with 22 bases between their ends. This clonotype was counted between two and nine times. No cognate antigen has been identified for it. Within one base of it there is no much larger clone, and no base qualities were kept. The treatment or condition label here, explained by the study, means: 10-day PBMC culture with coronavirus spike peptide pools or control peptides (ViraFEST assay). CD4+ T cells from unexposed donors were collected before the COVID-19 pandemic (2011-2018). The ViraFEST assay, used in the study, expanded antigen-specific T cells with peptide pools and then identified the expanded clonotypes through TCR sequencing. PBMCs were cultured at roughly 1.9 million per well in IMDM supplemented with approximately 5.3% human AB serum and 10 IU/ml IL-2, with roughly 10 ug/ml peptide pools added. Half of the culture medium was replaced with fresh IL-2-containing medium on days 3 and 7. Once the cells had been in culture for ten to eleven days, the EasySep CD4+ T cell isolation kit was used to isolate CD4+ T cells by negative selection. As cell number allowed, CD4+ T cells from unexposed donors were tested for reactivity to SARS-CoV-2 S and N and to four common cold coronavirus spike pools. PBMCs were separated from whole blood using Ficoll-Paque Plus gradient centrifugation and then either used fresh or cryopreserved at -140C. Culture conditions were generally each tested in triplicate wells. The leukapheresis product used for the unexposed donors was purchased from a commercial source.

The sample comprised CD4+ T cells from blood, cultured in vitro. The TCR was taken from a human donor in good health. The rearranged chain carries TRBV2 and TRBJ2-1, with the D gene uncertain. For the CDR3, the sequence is CASSGRKPGTDNEQFF. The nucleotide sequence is TGTGCCAGCTCTGGGCGCAAGCCCGGAACCGACAATGAGCAGTTCTTC.